This T cell receptor beta chain was sequenced in a study of T cell repertoires in cytomegalovirus infection. This clonotype was counted many times. This CDR3 region has 12 residues. In germline, CDR1 is MGHDK, CDR2 SYGVNS. Between the trimmed V and J ends, which lost 11 bases and 7 bases, there was a span of 15 bases. TCRdb itself ran the reads through MiXCR, one entry per CDR3 protein. Found here are approximately 140,000 distinct CDR3 sequences, about 6.5% of them singletons; the top ten hold roughly 18%. The source is a human donor in good health (CMV status not recorded). Some clones in this sample may be carry-over from other donors' samples. The gene calls are TRBV25-1 and TRBJ2-1; the D gene is possibly TRBD2 (7 bases). The sample was PBMCs. CDR3 sequence reads: CAAVGGRNEQFF. CDR3 coding DNA: TGTGCCGCGGTGGGGGGGCGGAATGAGCAGTTCTTC.